This T cell receptor (beta chain) was sequenced for a study of control samples from healthy donors and cancer patients (dated by TCRdb to about 2020). About this clone itself: Its antigen target is currently unknown. No base quality values were provided; no much bigger clone lies one nucleotide off.

Taken from the germline V gene (reference sequence), the CDR1 and CDR2 loops are MNHEY and SMNVEV. The CDR3 has 14 amino acids, counting the end cysteine and phenylalanine. Just CDR3 DNA is preserved here, 42 bases in frame from base 1. The junction shows trimming of 8 bases on V and 4 bases on J, plus 14 bases between the germline ends. Library preparation used the immunoSEQ multiplex PCR assay. TCRdb mirrors the immuneACCESS table, restricted to in-frame sequences. Some clones are absent from its copies; in checked studies, under half trace to an unresolved V gene, and the reason for the others is unknown. This sample gives about 150,000 clones in total; approximately 91% of them show up just once. The ten largest account for over 4% of the sample.

The receptor was derived from a man in his thirties or forties in good health. Source material: blood. The chain couples TRBV27 to TRBJ2-2; a weak D assignment points to TRBD2 (5 bases agree). The CDR3 amino acid sequence is: CASAQAGLTGELFF. DNA sequence: TGTGCCAGCGCGCAGGCAGGACTCACCGGGGAGCTGTTTTTT.